This TCR beta chain was recorded in a study of shared clonotypes between healthy human individuals. This CDR3 is 14 amino acids long. Germline values: CDR1 MDHEN, CDR2 SYDVKM. Genomic DNA of every subset was divided equally among multiple immunoSEQ plates. Unsorted PBMC DNA sequencing spanned ten immunoSEQ deep assay plates. Libraries were prepared by immunoSEQ multiplex PCR; TCRdb keeps only in-frame clonotypes and omits some of them. The data contain about 480,000 clones, about four fifths of them seen just once; the ten biggest clones take up roughly 13%. As regards this clone: A read error may account for a junction end that differs from germline.

The source is a woman between 40 and 50 years old in good health. Some clones in this sample may be carry-over from other donors' samples. The rearrangement joins TRBV28 to TRBJ2-7, with D perhaps assigned TRBD1 or TRBD2 (6 bases each). Sequenced material: PBMCs. The CDR3 DNA sequence: TGTGCTTGTGGGGTCGACGGGGGCAACTACGGGCAGTACTTC. It translates to CACGVDGGNYGQYF.